These 27 T cell receptor beta chains were all obtained from the same sample, sequenced in a study of shared clonotypes between healthy human individuals. Clones were read by immunoSEQ multiplex PCR, and TCRdb kept only the in-frame ones, dropping some. The repertoire consists of around 1,100,000 clones, with approximately 80% occurring once and the leading ten covering 0.89%. Sequenced sample: memory CD4+ T cells from PBMCs. The subset denotes: CD45RA-negative fraction. The receptors here all came from a man younger than 35 in good health. Some clones in this sample may be carry-over from other donors' samples.

J is TRBJ1-1 and V is TRBV5-6; tentatively, D is TRBD1 (5 bases). V was pared by 3 bases and J by 1 base, with 13 bases between. The CDR3 totals 15 residues. Germline V lookup: CDR1 SGHDT, CDR2 YYEEEE. For the CDR3, the DNA is TGTGCCAGCAGCTCACCCAGGGACGGGAACACTGAAGCTTTCTTT. As protein: CASSSPRDGNTEAFF. The variable domain in full, completed from reference TRBV5-6 and TRBJ1-1, reads DAGVTQSPTHLIKTRGQQVTLRCSPKSGHDTVSWYQQALGQGPQFIFQYYEEEERQRGNFPDRFSGHQFPNYSSELNVNALLLGDSALYLCASSSPRDGNTEAFFGQGTRLTVV.

The rearrangement links TRBV10-3 to TRBJ1-4; weak D call: TRBD1 (5 bases). CDR1 and CDR2 (germline): ENHRY, SYGVKD. Between the trimmed V and J ends, which lost 10 bases and 5 bases, there was a span of 17 bases. CDR3 size: 14 residues. CDR3 region: CATRSGRGNEKLFF. CDR3 DNA sequence: TGTGCCACAAGATCAGGGAGGGGCAATGAAAAACTGTTTTTT.

The chain employs TRBV18 and TRBJ2-5; 11 bases line up with TRBD2. The J call may be mistaken, given a closer DNA end match to TRBJ2-7. There are 16 residues in the CDR3. Germline lookup yields CDR1 KGHSH and CDR2 LQKENI. DNA for the CDR3: TGTGCCAGCTCACCACCGGTAGCGGGAGGGCGGGCCGAGCAGTACTTC. Translation gives CASSPPVAGGRAEQYF.

In its sample, this clone was seen a few times. The chain combines TRBV29-1 with TRBJ1-5; D is unresolved. Germline V gene data show CDR1 as SQVTM and CDR2 as ANQGSEA. Trimming stripped 1 base from V and 12 bases from J, with 13 bases between. CDR3 size: 12 residues. This chain's CDR3 is CSVEVLRGFQHF. The DNA of the CDR3 is TGCAGCGTTGAAGTGTTAAGAGGGTTCCAGCATTTT.

The chain is built from TRBV21-1 and TRBJ1-2. TRBV21-1 is described as a pseudogene. CDR3 length: 13 amino acids. CDR3 residues: CASSAGDEVGYTF. CDR3 coding DNA: TGTGCCAGCAGCGCCGGGGACGAGGTTGGCTACACCTTC.

J is TRBJ1-4 and V is TRBV29-1; the match to TRBD1 covers 9 bases. This CDR3 contains 15 residues. Germline trimming cut 3 bases from V and 8 bases from J; bases unmatched to any gene: 10. CDR1 SQVTM and CDR2 ANQGSEA come from the germline V gene. For the CDR3, the DNA is TGCAGCGTTGAGGACCAAAGACAGGGGGGCGAAAAACTGTTTTTT. Encoded protein: CSVEDQRQGGEKLFF.

This chain's CDR3 is CASSPQTSAVLNEQFF. CDR3 nucleotide sequence: TGTGCCAGCAGCCCCCAGACTAGCGCGGTTTTGAATGAGCAGTTCTTC. The chain combines TRBV5-4 with TRBJ2-1; 8 bases fit TRBD2. Germline V CDR1 and CDR2: SGHNT, YYREEE (reference sequence). The ends lost 4 bases at V and 7 bases at J; junction bases unmatched: 13. This CDR3 contains 16 residues.

The J gene is TRBJ2-7, the V gene TRBV6-5; 8 nucleotides match TRBD2. CDR1 and CDR2 (germline): MNHEY, SVGAGI. Unmatched junction bases numbered 7, after V lost 6 bases and J lost 6 bases. CDR3 length equals 13 residues. The CDR3: CASRLGTSGEQYF. The DNA for the CDR3 is TGTGCCAGCAGACTTGGGACTAGTGGCGAGCAGTACTTC.

This sequence joins TRBV28 and TRBJ1-4; unclear D gene. The ends were cut back, 5 bases at V and 7 bases at J, with 8 bases in the middle. Looked up from germline, CDR1 is MDHEN and CDR2 is SYDVKM. The CDR3 is 12 residues long. The CDR3 sequence: CASSPSSEKLFF. Here the CDR3 DNA reads TGTGCCAGCAGTCCTAGTAGTGAAAAACTGTTTTTT.

This clone has a single count. The rearrangement joins TRBV18 to TRBJ1-2, with D possibly matching TRBD1 (5 bases). In germline, CDR1 is KGHSH, CDR2 LQKENI. V lost 3 bases to trimming and J lost 4 bases, with 12 bases between them. The CDR3 is 14 residues long. The CDR3 loop reads CASSPGGEIYGYTF. The CDR3 region has the DNA TGTGCCAGCTCACCCGGGGGGGAAATCTATGGCTACACCTTC.

This clone was picked up one time. This rearrangement joins TRBV7-2 to TRBJ2-2; possible D gene TRBD2, 5 bases. This CDR3 is 14 amino acids long. The ends were cut back, 5 bases at V and 4 bases at J, with 11 bases in the middle. Germline V lookup: CDR1 SGHTA, CDR2 FQGNSA. CDR3: CASSPLVFTGELFF. CDR3 sequence (DNA): TGTGCCAGCAGCCCACTAGTTTTCACCGGGGAGCTGTTTTTT.

V usage is TRBV29-1 and J usage is TRBJ1-1; tentative D call: TRBD1 (5 bases). V was pared by 1 base and J by 8 bases, with 11 bases between. The CDR3 spans 12 residues. Germline CDR1 is SQVTM and CDR2 is ANQGSEA. The CDR3 nucleotides are TGCAGCGTTGAAGCCCCGTGGACAGAAGCTTTCTTT. Protein product: CSVEAPWTEAFF.

This clone was detected many times. The chain is built from TRBV2 and TRBJ2-7; 15 nucleotides match TRBD2. V trimming: 3 bases; J trimming: 5 bases; junction bases outside the gene matches: 5. Germline V gene data show CDR1 as SNHLY and CDR2 as FYNNEI. The CDR3 length is 16 residues. This CDR3 is CASSDGTSGRINEQYF. CDR3 bases: TGTGCCAGCAGTGATGGGACTAGCGGGAGGATCAACGAGCAGTACTTC. Complete variable domain (other parts from reference TRBV2 and TRBJ2-7): EPEVTQTPSHQVTQMGQEVILRCVPISNHLYFYWYRQILGQKVEFLVSFYNNEISEKSEIFDDQFSVERPDGSNFTLKIRSTKLEDSAMYFCASSDGTSGRINEQYFGPGTRLTVT.

The chain has TRBV7-3 and TRBJ2-5, with 7 bases aligning to TRBD1. The CDR3 spans 13 residues. V dropped 5 bases and J dropped 9; count of bases not matched to a gene: 9. Germline V gene lookup returns CDR1 SGHTA and CDR2 FQGTGA. DNA for the CDR3: TGTGCCAGCAGCCCACAGGGGTCGGAGGCCCAGTACTTC. It translates to CASSPQGSEAQYF. The full variable domain, completed using reference TRBV7-3 and TRBJ2-5, is GAGVSQTPSNKVTEKGKYVELRCDPISGHTALYWYRQSLGQGPEFLIYFQGTGAADDSGLPNDRFFAVRPEGSVSTLKIQRTERGDSAVYLCASSPQGSEAQYFGPGTRLLVL.

The V call is TRBV7-8, the J call TRBJ2-7, with D perhaps given as TRBD1 or TRBD2 (5 bases each). The length of the CDR3 is 19 residues. V was trimmed by 5 bases and J by 2 bases, leaving 28 bases between them. CDR1 is SGHVS and CDR2 is FQNEAQ in the germline V gene. CDR3 sequence (DNA): TGTGCCAGCAGCCTGAGGGACGGGGACCCTTCTTACTCGCCCTACGAGCAGTACTTC. Its translation: CASSLRDGDPSYSPYEQYF.

This clone has more than one count but fewer than ten. The chain joins TRBV11-2 to TRBJ1-2; TRBD1 aligns across 7 bases. The CDR3 has 18 amino acids. The germline V gene has CDR1 SGHAT and CDR2 FQNNGV. Trimming took 4 bases from V and 0 from J; bases not matched to a gene: 14. CDR3 loop: CASSSLRGGTHTNYGYTF. DNA of the CDR3: TGTGCCAGCAGCTCCCTCAGGGGGGGTACGCATACTAACTATGGCTACACCTTC. The whole variable domain, filled in from reference TRBV11-2 and TRBJ1-2, reads EAGVAQSPRYKIIEKRQSVAFWCNPISGHATLYWYQQILGQGPKLLIQFQNNGVVDDSQLPKDRFSAERLKGVDSTLKIQPAKLEDSAVYLCASSSLRGGTHTNYGYTFGSGTRLTVV.

In this sample, this clone turned up once. The CDR3 DNA reads as TGCGCCAGCACCCCGGGTGGCCAAGAAAAACTGTTTTTT. It translates to CASTPGGQEKLFF. The rearrangement joins TRBV5-1 to TRBJ1-4; D is uncertain. Germline V gives CDR1 SGHRS, CDR2 YFSETQ. V dropped 6 bases and J dropped 8 bases, with 14 bases sitting between them. This CDR3 is 13 amino acids long.

This chain uses TRBV7-7 with TRBJ2-7, with 7 bases that match TRBD2. The V and J ends lost 2 bases and 5 bases, in that order; junction bases with no gene match: 9. Germline lookup yields CDR1 SSHAT and CDR2 FNYEAQ (reference sequence). The CDR3 is made up of 15 amino acids. CDR3 nucleotide sequence: TGTGCCAGCAGCTTATCGCGGGAGCCTATCCACGAGCAGTACTTC. Translation gives CASSLSREPIHEQYF.

V usage is TRBV6-1 and J usage is TRBJ1-4; 7 bases match TRBD1. The ends lost 8 bases at V and 5 bases at J; junction bases unmatched: 11. The CDR3 extends over 15 amino acids. The germline V gene has CDR1 MNHNS and CDR2 SASEGT. CDR3 sequence reads: CASSSKDRLNEKLFF. The CDR3, as DNA: TGTGCCAGCTCCTCCAAGGACAGGCTGAATGAAAAACTGTTTTTT.

This chain links TRBV6-6 with TRBJ1-5; D possibly corresponds to TRBD1 (6 bases). V lost 2 bases and J 2 bases, leaving 13 bases between the germline ends. The germline V gene encodes CDR1 MNHNY and CDR2 SVGAGI (reference sequence). The CDR3 covers 16 residues. The CDR3 coding sequence is TGTGCCAGCAGTTACCCCCAGGCAGGGGGCAATCAGCCCCAGCATTTT. This translates into CASSYPQAGGNQPQHF.

V is TRBV7-3 and J is TRBJ1-4, with D hard to call. Germline assignment: CDR1 SGHTA and CDR2 FQGTGA. The length of the CDR3 is 15 residues. The V gene lost 5 bases and the J gene lost 0 bases, with 10 bases spanning the gap. CDR3: CASSVGLATNEKLFF. For the CDR3, the DNA is TGTGCCAGCAGCGTCGGTCTTGCAACTAATGAAAAACTGTTTTTT.

This chain links TRBV4-1 with TRBJ2-2; 7 bases match TRBD2. The CDR3 runs to 16 residues. The V segment lost 5 bases and the J segment 8 bases; nucleotides outside the gene matches: 14. In germline, CDR1 is MGHRA, CDR2 YSYEKL. The CDR3 here is CASSSTGEGLIGELFF. As DNA, the CDR3 is TGCGCCAGCAGCTCAACGGGGGAGGGCTTAATTGGGGAGCTGTTTTTT.

V and J are TRBV4-2 and TRBJ1-1; no clear D. CDR3 length: 12 residues. Trimming removed 1 base at V and 6 bases at J, with 6 bases between. CDR1 and CDR2 from the germline V gene are LGHNA and YNFKEQ. In nucleotides, the CDR3 is TGTGCCAGCAGCCAAGTGAGGGCTGAAGCTTTCTTT. It encodes CASSQVRAEAFF.

The V gene is TRBV28, the J gene TRBJ1-2, with 11 bases aligning to TRBD1. The J segment lost 5 bases and the V segment lost 2 bases, leaving 4 bases of the junction unmatched. The CDR3 has 15 amino acids. CDR1 and CDR2 (germline): MDHEN, SYDVKM. The DNA of the CDR3 is TGTGCCAGCAGTTTAAGTGGGACAGGGGGGTATGGCTACACCTTC. Residues: CASSLSGTGGYGYTF.

The chain combines TRBV25-1 with TRBJ2-3, with 7 bases lining up with TRBD2. CDR3 length: 15 amino acids. Germline V lookup: CDR1 MGHDK, CDR2 SYGVNS. V dropped 3 bases and J dropped 4; count of bases not matched to a gene: 7. As DNA, the CDR3 is TGTGCCAGCAGTGACTGGCGGGAGAGTCCAGATACGCAGTATTTT. It codes for CASSDWRESPDTQYF. The full variable domain, completed using reference TRBV25-1 and TRBJ2-3, is EADIYQTPRYLVIGTGKKITLECSQTMGHDKMYWYQQDPGMELHLIHYSYGVNSTEKGDLSSESTVSRIRTEHFPLTLESARPSHTSQYLCASSDWRESPDTQYFGPGTRLTVL.

This clone was observed once. The chain links TRBV18 to TRBJ1-4; possibly TRBD1 for D (6 bases). With 2 bases removed from V and 6 bases from J, the gap between germline ends came to 13 bases. The germline V gene encodes CDR1 KGHSH and CDR2 LQKENI. CDR3 length: 15 residues. In DNA form, the CDR3 reads TGTGCCAGCTCACCAACACAGGGAGATCATGAAAAACTGTTTTTT. It translates to CASSPTQGDHEKLFF. Complete variable domain (other parts from reference TRBV18 and TRBJ1-4): NAGVMQNPRHLVRRRGQEARLRCSPMKGHSHVYWYRQLPEEGLKFMVYLQKENIIDESGMPKERFSAEFPKEGPSILRIQQVVRGDSAAYFCASSPTQGDHEKLFFGSGTQLSVL.

This clone has a count of ten or more. Different DNA sequences within this sample yield the same CDR3. This rearrangement joins TRBV27 to TRBJ1-1; perhaps TRBD1 as D (5 bases). Germline V gene data show CDR1 as MNHEY and CDR2 as SMNVEV (reference sequence). V gave up 11 bases and J gave up 1 base, with 14 bases separating them. The CDR3 consists of 13 residues. The CDR3 bases are TGTGCCTCACGGTGGGGCGGGAACACTGAAGCTTTCTTT. It is translated as CASRWGGNTEAFF.